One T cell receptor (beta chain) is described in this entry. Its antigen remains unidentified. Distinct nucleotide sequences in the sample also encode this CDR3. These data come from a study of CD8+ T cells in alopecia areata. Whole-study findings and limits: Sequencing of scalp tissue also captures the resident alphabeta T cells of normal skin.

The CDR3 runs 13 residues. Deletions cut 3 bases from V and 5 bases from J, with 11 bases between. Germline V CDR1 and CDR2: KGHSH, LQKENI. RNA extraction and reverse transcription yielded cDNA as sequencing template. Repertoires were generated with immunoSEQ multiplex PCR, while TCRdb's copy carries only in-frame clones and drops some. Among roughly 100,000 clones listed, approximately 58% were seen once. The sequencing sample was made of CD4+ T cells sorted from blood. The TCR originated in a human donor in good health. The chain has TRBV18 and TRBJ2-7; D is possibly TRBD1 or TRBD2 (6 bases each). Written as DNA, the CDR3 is TGTGCCAGCTCACCGTCGAGGGGGGACGAGCAGTACTTC. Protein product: CASSPSRGDEQYF.